This T cell receptor (beta chain) originates from a study of PD-L1 blockade in urothelial cancer. Study at large: Patients went on atezolizumab in the mid-2010s, receiving 1,200 mg intravenously every 3 weeks. Blood was analyzed 3 weeks (second dose) and 6 weeks after treatment start.

Time point: pretreatment peripheral blood. Every PCR was spiked with synthetic TCR analog templates. Clones were sequenced by immunoSEQ multiplex PCR, and TCRdb holds only the in-frame ones, with some missing. This sample has 50,000 or so clones, with approximately 79% found just once. Germline values: CDR1 SGDLS, CDR2 YYNGEE. This CDR3 region has 14 residues. Trimming removed 5 bases at V and 2 bases at J, with 10 bases between. Turning to this clone: Its antigen is unknown.

Study-wide results and limits: Pretreatment clonality of the blood TCR repertoire below the median was predictive of superior survival.

The rearrangement joins TRBV9 to TRBJ2-2; no definite D call. Here the sequenced sample was PBMCs, taken around atezolizumab (anti-PD-L1) treatment. The clonotype comes from a man in his 70s with urothelial cancer. CDR3 region: CASSFLLNTGELFF. The CDR3 coding sequence is TGTGCCAGCAGTTTCCTTTTAAACACCGGGGAGCTGTTTTTT. Full variable domain (rest looked up from reference TRBV9 and TRBJ2-2): DSGVTQTPKHLITATGQRVTLRCSPRSGDLSVYWYQQSLDQGLQFLIQYYNGEERAKGNILERFSAQQFPDLHSELNLSSLELGDSALYFCASSFLLNTGELFFGEGSRLTVL.